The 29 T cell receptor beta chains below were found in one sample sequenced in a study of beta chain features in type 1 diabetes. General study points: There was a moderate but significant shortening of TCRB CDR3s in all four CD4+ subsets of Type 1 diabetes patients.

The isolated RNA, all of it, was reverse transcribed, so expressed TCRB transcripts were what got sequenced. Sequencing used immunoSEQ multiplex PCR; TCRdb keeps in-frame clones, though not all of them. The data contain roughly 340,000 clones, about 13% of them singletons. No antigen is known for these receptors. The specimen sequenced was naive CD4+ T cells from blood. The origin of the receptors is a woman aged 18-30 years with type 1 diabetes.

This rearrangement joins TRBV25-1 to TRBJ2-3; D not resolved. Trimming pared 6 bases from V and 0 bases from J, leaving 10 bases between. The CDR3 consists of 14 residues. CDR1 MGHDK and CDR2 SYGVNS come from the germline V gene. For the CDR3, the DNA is TGTGCCAGCAGACGGAGTACTAGCACAGATACGCAGTATTTT. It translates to CASRRSTSTDTQYF.

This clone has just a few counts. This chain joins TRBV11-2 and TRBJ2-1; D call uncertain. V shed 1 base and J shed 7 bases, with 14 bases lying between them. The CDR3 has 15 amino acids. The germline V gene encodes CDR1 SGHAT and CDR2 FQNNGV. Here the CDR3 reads CASSLVVGAWNEQFF. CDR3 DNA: TGTGCCAGCAGCTTAGTGGTCGGAGCTTGGAATGAGCAGTTCTTC. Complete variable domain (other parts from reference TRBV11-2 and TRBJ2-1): EAGVAQSPRYKIIEKRQSVAFWCNPISGHATLYWYQQILGQGPKLLIQFQNNGVVDDSQLPKDRFSAERLKGVDSTLKIQPAKLEDSAVYLCASSLVVGAWNEQFFGPGTRLTVL.

The CDR3 protein is CASSFGTNEKLFF. CDR3 in DNA: TGTGCCAGCAGCTTCGGGACTAATGAAAAACTGTTTTTT. The chain is built from TRBV7-2 and TRBJ1-4; D unresolved. CDR1 is SGHTA and CDR2 is FQGNSA in the germline V gene. The CDR3 has 13 residues. Trimming cost V 3 bases and J 2 bases, with 4 bases left between them. Full variable domain (outside the CDR3, taken from reference TRBV7-2 and TRBJ1-4): GAGVSQSPSNKVTEKGKDVELRCDPISGHTALYWYRQSLGQGLEFLIYFQGNSAPDKSGLPSDRFSAERTGGSVSTLTIQRTQQEDSAVYLCASSFGTNEKLFFGSGTQLSVL.

CDR3 in DNA: TGTGCCAGCAGCCGACCCGGTAGCGGGAACTACGAGCAGTACGTC. Its translation: CASSRPGSGNYEQYV. This chain joins TRBV5-6 and TRBJ2-7, with 8 bases matching TRBD2. The junction had 9 bases not matched to a gene; V was cut back by 4 bases and J by 3 bases. From germline, CDR1 is SGHDT and CDR2 YYEEEE. The CDR3 is 15 amino acids.

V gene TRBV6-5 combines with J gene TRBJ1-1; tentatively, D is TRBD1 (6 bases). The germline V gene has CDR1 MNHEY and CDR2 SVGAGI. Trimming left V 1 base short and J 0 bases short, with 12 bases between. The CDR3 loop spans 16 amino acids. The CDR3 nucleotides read TGTGCCAGCAGTTACTACCCAGGGGAGATGAACACTGAAGCTTTCTTT. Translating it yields CASSYYPGEMNTEAFF.

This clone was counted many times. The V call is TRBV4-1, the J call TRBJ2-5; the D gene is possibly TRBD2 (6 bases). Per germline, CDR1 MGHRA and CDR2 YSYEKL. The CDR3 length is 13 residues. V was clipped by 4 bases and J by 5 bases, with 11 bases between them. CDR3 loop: CASSLTRMETQYF. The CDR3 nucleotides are TGCGCCAGCAGCCTGACTAGGATGGAGACCCAGTACTTC.

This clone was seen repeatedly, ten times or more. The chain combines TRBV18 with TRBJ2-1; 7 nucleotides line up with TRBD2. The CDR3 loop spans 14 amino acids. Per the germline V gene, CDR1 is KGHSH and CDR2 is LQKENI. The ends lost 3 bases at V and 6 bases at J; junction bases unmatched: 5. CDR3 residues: CASSPRSGANEQFF. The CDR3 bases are TGTGCCAGCTCACCGAGGAGCGGGGCCAATGAGCAGTTCTTC.

This chain's CDR3 is CASSPLTRDRPKETQYF. In nucleotides, the CDR3 is TGTGCCAGCTCACCCCTTACCCGGGACAGGCCGAAGGAGACCCAGTACTTC. The chain uses TRBV18 and TRBJ2-5; TRBD1 matches 8 bases. This CDR3 spans 17 amino acids. Germline lookup yields CDR1 KGHSH and CDR2 LQKENI. V lost 3 bases and J lost 5; bases outside the gene matches: 14.

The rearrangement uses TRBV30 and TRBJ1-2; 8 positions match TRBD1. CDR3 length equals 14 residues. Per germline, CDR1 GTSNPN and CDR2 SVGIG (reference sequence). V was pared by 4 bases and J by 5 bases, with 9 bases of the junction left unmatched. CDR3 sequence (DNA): TGTGCCTGGACTACCACCGGGACAGGATATGGCTACACCTTC. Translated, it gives CAWTTTGTGYGYTF.

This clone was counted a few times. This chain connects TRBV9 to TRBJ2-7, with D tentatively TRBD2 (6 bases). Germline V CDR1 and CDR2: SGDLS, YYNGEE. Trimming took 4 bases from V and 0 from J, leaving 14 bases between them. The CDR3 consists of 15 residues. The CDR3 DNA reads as TGTGCCAGCAGCCCATGGGACTGGAACTCCTACGAGCAGTACTTC. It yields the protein CASSPWDWNSYEQYF.

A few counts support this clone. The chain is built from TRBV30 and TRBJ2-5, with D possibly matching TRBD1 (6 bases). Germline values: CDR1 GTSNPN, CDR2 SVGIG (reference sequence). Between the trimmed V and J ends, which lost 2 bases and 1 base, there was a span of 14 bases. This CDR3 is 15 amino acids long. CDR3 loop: CAWSPAGTTQETQYF. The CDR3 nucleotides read TGTGCCTGGAGTCCGGCCGGGACAACCCAAGAGACCCAGTACTTC.

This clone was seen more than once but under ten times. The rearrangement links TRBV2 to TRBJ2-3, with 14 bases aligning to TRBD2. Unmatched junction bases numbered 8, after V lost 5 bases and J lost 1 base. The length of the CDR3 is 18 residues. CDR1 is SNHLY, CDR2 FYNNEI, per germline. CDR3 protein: CASSRGTSGSSGTDTQYF. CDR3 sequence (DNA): TGTGCCAGCAGTCGCGGGACTAGCGGGAGTTCGGGCACAGATACGCAGTATTTT.

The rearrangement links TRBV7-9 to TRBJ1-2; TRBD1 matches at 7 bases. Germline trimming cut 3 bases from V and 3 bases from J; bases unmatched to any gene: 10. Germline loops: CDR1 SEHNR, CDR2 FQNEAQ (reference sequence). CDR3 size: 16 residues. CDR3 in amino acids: CASSFLSRRGDYGYTF. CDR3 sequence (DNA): TGTGCCAGCAGCTTCCTTTCTCGCAGGGGGGACTATGGCTACACCTTC.

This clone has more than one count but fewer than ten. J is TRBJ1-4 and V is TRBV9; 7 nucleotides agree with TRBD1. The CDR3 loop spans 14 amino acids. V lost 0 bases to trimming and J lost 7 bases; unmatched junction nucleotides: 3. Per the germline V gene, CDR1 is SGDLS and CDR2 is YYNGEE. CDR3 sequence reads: CASSVEGASEKLFF. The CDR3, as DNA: TGTGCCAGCAGCGTAGAGGGGGCTAGTGAAAAACTGTTTTTT.

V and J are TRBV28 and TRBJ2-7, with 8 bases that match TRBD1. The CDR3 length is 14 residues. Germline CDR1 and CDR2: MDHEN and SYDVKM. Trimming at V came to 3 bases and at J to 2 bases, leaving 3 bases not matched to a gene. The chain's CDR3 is CASSFSTGAYEQYF. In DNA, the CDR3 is TGTGCCAGCAGTTTCTCGACAGGGGCCTACGAGCAGTACTTC.

The CDR3 DNA reads as TGTGCCAGCAGATCGGTTCCTTCAAGCGAAGCTTTCTTT. Protein: CASRSVPSSEAFF. The V and J genes are TRBV6-5 and TRBJ1-1; unclear D gene. The CDR3 covers 13 residues. Germline V gives CDR1 MNHEY, CDR2 SVGAGI. Between the trimmed V and J ends, which lost 6 bases and 8 bases, there was a span of 16 bases.

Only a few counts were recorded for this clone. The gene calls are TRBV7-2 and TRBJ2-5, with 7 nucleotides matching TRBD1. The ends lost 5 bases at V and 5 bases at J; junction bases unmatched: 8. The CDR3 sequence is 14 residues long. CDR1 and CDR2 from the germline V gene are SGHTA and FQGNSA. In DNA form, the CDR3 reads TGTGCCAGCAGCCCAGACAGGGTCCGGGAGACCCAGTACTTC. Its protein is CASSPDRVRETQYF.

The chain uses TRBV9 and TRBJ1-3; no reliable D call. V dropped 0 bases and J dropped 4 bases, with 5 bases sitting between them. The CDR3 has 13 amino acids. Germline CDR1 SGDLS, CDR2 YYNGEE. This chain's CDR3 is CASSVATGNTIYF. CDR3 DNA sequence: TGTGCCAGCAGCGTAGCTACGGGAAACACCATATATTTT.

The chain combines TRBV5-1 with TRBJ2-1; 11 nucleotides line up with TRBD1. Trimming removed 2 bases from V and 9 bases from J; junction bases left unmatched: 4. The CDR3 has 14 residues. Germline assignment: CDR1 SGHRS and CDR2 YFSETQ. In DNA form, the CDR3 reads TGCGCCAGCAGCTTAGGACAGGGGGCGGCTGAGCAGTTCTTC. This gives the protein CASSLGQGAAEQFF.

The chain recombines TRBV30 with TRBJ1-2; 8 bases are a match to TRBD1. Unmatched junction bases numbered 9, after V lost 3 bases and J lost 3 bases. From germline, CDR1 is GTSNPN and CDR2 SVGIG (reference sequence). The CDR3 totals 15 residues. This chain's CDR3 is CAWSRQGIRDYGYTF. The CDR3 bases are TGTGCCTGGAGCCGACAGGGGATTAGGGACTATGGCTACACCTTC.

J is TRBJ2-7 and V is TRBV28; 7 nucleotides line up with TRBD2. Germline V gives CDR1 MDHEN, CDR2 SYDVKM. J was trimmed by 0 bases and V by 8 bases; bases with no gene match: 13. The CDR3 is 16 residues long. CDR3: CASLPPGLQSSYEQYF. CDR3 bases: TGTGCCAGCCTGCCACCGGGACTACAAAGCTCCTACGAGCAGTACTTC.

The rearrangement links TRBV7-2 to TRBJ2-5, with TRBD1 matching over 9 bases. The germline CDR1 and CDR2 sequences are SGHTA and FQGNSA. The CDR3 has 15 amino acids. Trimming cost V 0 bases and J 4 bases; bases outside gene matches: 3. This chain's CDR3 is CASSLAGTGSETQYF. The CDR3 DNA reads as TGTGCCAGCAGCTTAGCCGGGACAGGGTCAGAGACCCAGTACTTC.

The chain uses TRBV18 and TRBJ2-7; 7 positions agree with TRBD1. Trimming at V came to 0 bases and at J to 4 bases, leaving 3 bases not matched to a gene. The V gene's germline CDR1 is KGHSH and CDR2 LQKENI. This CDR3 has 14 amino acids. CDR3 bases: TGTGCCAGCTCACCACCGGGACAGACGTACGAGCAGTACTTC. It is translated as CASSPPGQTYEQYF. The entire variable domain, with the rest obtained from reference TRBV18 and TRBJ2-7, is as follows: NAGVMQNPRHLVRRRGQEARLRCSPMKGHSHVYWYRQLPEEGLKFMVYLQKENIIDESGMPKERFSAEFPKEGPSILRIQQVVRGDSAAYFCASSPPGQTYEQYFGPGTRLTVT.

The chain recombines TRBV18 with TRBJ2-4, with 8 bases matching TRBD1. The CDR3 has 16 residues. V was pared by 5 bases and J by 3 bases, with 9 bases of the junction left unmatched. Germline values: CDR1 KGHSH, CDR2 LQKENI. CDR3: CASSSGQGRVKNIQYF. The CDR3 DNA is TGTGCCAGCTCATCCGGACAGGGTCGGGTCAAAAACATTCAGTACTTC. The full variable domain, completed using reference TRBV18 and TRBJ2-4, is NAGVMQNPRHLVRRRGQEARLRCSPMKGHSHVYWYRQLPEEGLKFMVYLQKENIIDESGMPKERFSAEFPKEGPSILRIQQVVRGDSAAYFCASSSGQGRVKNIQYFGAGTRLSVL.

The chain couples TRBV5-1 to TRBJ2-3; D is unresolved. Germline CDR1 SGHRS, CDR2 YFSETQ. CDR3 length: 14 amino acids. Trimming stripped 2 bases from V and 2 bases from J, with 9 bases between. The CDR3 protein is CASSFGRLTDTQYF. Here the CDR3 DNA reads TGCGCCAGCAGCTTTGGCAGGCTCACAGATACGCAGTATTTT.

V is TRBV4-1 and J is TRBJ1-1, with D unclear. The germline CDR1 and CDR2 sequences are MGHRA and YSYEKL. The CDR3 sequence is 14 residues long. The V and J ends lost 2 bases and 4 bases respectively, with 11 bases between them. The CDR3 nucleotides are TGCGCCAGCAGCCAACTAGGTCTGACCACTGAAGCTTTCTTT. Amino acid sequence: CASSQLGLTTEAFF.

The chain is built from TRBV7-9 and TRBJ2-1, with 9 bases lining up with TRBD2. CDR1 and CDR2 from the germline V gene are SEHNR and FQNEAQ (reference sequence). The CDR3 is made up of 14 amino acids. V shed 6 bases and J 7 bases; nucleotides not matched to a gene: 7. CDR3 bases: TGTGCCAGCAGGGTAGCGGGAGTTGGTAATGAGCAGTTCTTC. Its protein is CASRVAGVGNEQFF.

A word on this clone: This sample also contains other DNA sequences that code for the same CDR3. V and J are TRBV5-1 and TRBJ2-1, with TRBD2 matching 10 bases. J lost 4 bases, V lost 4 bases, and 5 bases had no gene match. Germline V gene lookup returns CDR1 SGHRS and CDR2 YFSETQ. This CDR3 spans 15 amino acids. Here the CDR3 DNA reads TGCGCCAGCAGCCTTCAGCGGGAGGGGTACAATGAGCAGTTCTTC. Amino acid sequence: CASSLQREGYNEQFF.

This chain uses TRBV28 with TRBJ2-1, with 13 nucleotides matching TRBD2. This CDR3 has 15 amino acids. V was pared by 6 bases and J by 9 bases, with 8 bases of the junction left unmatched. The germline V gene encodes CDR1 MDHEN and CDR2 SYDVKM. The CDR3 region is CASSETSGRAVEQFF. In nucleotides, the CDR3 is TGTGCCAGCAGCGAAACTAGCGGGAGGGCCGTTGAGCAGTTCTTC.